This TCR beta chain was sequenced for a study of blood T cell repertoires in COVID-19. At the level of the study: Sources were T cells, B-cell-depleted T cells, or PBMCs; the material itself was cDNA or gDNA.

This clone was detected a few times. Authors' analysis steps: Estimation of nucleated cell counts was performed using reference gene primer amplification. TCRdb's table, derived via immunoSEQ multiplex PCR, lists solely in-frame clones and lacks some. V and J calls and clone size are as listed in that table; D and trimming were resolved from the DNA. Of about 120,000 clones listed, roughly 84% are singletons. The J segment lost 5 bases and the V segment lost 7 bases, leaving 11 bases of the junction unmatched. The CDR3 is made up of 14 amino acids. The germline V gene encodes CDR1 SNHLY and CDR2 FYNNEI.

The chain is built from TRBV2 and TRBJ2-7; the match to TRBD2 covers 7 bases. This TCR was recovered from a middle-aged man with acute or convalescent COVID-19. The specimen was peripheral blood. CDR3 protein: CASILGGSGDEQYF. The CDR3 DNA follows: TGTGCCAGCATTCTGGGGGGGTCCGGGGACGAGCAGTACTTC.